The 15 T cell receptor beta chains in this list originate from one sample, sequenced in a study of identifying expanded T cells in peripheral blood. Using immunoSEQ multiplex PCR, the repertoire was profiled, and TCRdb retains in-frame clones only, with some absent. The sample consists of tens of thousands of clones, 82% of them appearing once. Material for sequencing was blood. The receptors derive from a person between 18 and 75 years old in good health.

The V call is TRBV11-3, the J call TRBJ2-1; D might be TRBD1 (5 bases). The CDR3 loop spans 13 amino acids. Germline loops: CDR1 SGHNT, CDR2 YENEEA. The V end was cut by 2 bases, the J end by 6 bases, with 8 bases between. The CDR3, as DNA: TGTGCCAGCAGCTTAATGCAGGGCAATGAGCAGTTCTTC. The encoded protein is CASSLMQGNEQFF. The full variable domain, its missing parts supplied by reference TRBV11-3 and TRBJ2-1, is EAGVVQSPRYKIIEKKQPVAFWCNPISGHNTLYWYLQNLGQGPELLIRYENEEAVDDSQLPKDRFSAERLKGVDSTLKIQPAELGDSAVYLCASSLMQGNEQFFGPGTRLTVL.

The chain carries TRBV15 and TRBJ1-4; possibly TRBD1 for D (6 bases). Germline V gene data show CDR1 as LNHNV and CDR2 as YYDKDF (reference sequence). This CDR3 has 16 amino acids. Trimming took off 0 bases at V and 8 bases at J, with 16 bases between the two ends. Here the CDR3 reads CATSRDRGRGGEKLFF. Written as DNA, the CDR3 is TGTGCCACCAGCAGAGATAGAGGCAGGGGAGGCGAAAAACTGTTTTTT.

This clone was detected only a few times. The CDR3 DNA reads TGTGCCAGCAGTGAAGAAGGAGAAAAACTGTTTTTT. It codes for CASSEEGEKLFF. The rearrangement uses TRBV2 and TRBJ1-4; no definite D call. The CDR3 covers 12 residues. The ends were cut back, 1 base at V and 8 bases at J, with 5 bases in the middle. Germline V gene data show CDR1 as SNHLY and CDR2 as FYNNEI.

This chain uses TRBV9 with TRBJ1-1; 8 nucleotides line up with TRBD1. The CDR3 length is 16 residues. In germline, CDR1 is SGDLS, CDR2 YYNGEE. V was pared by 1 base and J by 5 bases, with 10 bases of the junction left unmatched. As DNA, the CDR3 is TGTGCCAGCAGCGTATCGCGAGACAGGGGAGGTACTGAAGCTTTCTTT. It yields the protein CASSVSRDRGGTEAFF.

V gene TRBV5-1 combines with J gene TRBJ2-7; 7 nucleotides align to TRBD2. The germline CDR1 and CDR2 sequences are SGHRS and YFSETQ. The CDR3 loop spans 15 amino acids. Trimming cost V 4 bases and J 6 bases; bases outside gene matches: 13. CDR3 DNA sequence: TGCGCCAGCAGCACGCGGGCGGGAGCCGTCTTCGAGCAGTACTTC. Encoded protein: CASSTRAGAVFEQYF.

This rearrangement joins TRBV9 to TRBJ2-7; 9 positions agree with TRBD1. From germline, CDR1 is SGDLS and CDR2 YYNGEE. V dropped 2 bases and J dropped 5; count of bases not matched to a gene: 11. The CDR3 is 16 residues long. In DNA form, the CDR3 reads TGTGCCAGCAGCGTGGGTCCGGGACAGGGAAGCCACGAGCAGTACTTC. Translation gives CASSVGPGQGSHEQYF.

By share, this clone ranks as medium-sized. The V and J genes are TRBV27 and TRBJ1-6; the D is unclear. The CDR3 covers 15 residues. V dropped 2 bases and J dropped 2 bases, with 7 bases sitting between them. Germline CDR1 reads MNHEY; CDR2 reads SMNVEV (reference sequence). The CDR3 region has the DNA TGTGCCAGCAGTTTAAGCAGGACCTATAATTCACCCCTCCACTTT. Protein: CASSLSRTYNSPLHF.

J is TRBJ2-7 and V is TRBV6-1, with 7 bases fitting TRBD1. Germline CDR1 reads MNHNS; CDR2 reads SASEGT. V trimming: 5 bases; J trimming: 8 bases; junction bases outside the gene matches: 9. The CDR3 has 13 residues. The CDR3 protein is CASSTRLQGKQYV. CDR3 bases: TGTGCCAGCAGTACACGTTTACAGGGGAAGCAGTACGTC.

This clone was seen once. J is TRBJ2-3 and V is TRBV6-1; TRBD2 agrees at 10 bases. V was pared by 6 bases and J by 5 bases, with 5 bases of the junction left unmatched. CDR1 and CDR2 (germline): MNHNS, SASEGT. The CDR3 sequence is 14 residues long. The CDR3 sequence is CASRLAGGRDTQYF. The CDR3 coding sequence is TGTGCCAGCAGATTAGCGGGGGGTAGAGATACGCAGTATTTT.

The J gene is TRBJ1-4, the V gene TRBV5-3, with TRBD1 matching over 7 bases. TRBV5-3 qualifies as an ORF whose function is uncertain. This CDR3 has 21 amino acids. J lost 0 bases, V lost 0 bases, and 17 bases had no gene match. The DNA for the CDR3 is TGTGCCAGAAGCTTGGAGGCGGCAGGGGGTGCCCTTGTTGCAACTAATGAAAAACTGTTTTTT. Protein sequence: CARSLEAAGGALVATNEKLFF.

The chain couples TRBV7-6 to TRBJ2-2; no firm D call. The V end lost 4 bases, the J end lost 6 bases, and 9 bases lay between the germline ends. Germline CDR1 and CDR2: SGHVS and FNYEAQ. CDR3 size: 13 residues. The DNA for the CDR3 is TGTGCCAGCAGCTCCCGACAATCCGGGGAGCTGTTTTTT. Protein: CASSSRQSGELFF.

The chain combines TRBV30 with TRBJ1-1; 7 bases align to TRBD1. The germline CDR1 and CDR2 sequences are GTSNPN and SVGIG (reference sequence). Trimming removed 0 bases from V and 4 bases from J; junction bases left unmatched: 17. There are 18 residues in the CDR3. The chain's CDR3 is CAWSVTSGQSDRATEAFF. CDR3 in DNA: TGTGCCTGGAGTGTAACCTCAGGTCAGAGCGACAGGGCCACTGAAGCTTTCTTT.

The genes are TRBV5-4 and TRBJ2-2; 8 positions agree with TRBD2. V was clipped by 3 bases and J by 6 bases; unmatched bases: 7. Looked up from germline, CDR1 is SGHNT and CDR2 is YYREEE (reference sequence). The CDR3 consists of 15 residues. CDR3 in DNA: TGTGCCAGCAGCTCCTCCCGAGCGGGAGCCGGGGAGCTGTTTTTT. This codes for CASSSSRAGAGELFF.

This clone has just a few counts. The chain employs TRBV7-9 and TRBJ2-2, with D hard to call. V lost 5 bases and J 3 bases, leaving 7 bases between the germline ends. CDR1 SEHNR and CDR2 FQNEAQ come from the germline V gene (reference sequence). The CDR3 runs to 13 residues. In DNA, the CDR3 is TGTGCCAGCAGCCCCGAATACACCGGGGAGCTGTTTTTT. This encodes CASSPEYTGELFF.

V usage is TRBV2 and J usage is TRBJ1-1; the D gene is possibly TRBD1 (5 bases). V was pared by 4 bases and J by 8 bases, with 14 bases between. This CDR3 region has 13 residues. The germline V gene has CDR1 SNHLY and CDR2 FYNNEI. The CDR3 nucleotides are TGTGCCAGCAGTGGTTTGAGGGGAGGCGAAGCTTTCTTT. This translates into CASSGLRGGEAFF.